These 20 T cell receptor beta chains were sequenced from one sample in a study of regulatory T cells in long-lasting Graves disease. Stated time point: persistent/refractory GD, antithyroid drugs over 5 years with positive TRAb. Extracted PBMC RNA gave rise to the TCR library. Arm-PCR of CDR3 regions with iRepertoire HTBI primers generated TCR beta libraries. TCRdb analysed the multiplex PCR reads with MiXCR anew, one entry per CDR3 protein. Of nearly 350,000 distinct CDR3 sequences listed, 20% were seen once; the top ten hold less than 30%. The sample in question was peripheral blood mononuclear cells (PBMCs), obtained when the disease was refractory, from a patient treated with antithyroid drugs. These receptors all stem from a female donor with Graves disease.

This clonotype was seen repeatedly, ten times or more. J is TRBJ1-2 and V is TRBV6-1; 11 bases match TRBD1. Trimming at V came to 6 bases and at J to 7 bases, leaving 7 bases not matched to a gene. The germline CDR1 and CDR2 sequences are MNHNS and SASEGT. This CDR3 has 14 residues. CDR3 in DNA: TGTGCCAGCAGACAATGGACAGGGGGCTTTGGCTACACCTTC. Translation: CASRQWTGGFGYTF.

This clonotype occurred a few times. This chain uses TRBV5-1 with TRBJ2-5, with a tentative D call TRBD2 (6 bases). The V end was cut by 0 bases, the J end by 5 bases, with 17 bases between. Germline-derived CDR1 and CDR2 are SGHRS and YFSETQ. CDR3 length: 16 residues. The CDR3 nucleotides read TGCGCCAGCAGCTTGGCCCCAGGGAGGCGGGCTGAGACCCAGTACTTC. Protein product: CASSLAPGRRAETQYF. Supplemented by reference TRBV5-1 and TRBJ2-5, the full variable domain reads KAGVTQTPRYLIKTRGQQVTLSCSPISGHRSVSWYQQTPGQGLQFLFEYFSETQRNKGNFPGRFSGRQFSNSRSEMNVSTLELGDSALYLCASSLAPGRRAETQYFGPGTRLLVL.

The chain is built from TRBV12-3 or TRBV12-4 and TRBJ1-6; 8 nucleotides match TRBD1. The CDR3 has 14 residues. Trimming took 4 bases from V and 7 from J; bases not matched to a gene: 3. The CDR3 protein is CASSSRTGNSPLHF. For the CDR3, the DNA is TGTGCCAGCAGTTCGCGGACAGGGAATTCACCCCTCCACTTT.

This clonotype appeared many times. The rearrangement joins TRBV6-5 to TRBJ1-1; the D is unclear. The CDR3 covers 15 residues. V was pared by 0 bases and J by 0 bases, with 8 bases between. CDR1 is MNHEY, CDR2 SVGAGI, per germline. The CDR3 protein is CASSYSPEVNTEAFF. As DNA, the CDR3 is TGTGCCAGCAGTTACTCGCCAGAAGTGAACACTGAAGCTTTCTTT.

The chain employs TRBV9 and TRBJ2-3; a possible D gene is TRBD2 (5 bases). The CDR3 is 16 amino acids. Germline V lookup: CDR1 SGDLS, CDR2 YYNGEE. V was trimmed by 0 bases and J by 4 bases, leaving 15 bases between them. In DNA, the CDR3 is TGTGCCAGCAGCGTAGTTAGCCTCGAGGACTCAGATACGCAGTATTTT. Translating gives CASSVVSLEDSDTQYF.

This clonotype was counted a few times. This chain joins TRBV5-1 and TRBJ1-6; tentative D call: TRBD1 (5 bases). V lost 6 bases and J 7 bases, leaving 14 bases between the germline ends. This CDR3 is 14 amino acids long. The germline CDR1 and CDR2 sequences are SGHRS and YFSETQ. CDR3 DNA sequence: TGCGCCAGCACGAGAGGGGACGGCAATTCACCCCTCCACTTT. It translates to CASTRGDGNSPLHF.

The rearrangement links TRBV29-1 to TRBJ1-1; a weak D match, TRBD1 (5 bases). Germline values: CDR1 SQVTM, CDR2 ANQGSEA. The CDR3 runs to 16 residues. Trimming shortened V by 3 bases and J by 6 bases, and 23 bases separated the two germline ends. CDR3 coding DNA: TGCAGCGTTGACATGGGGGGTCTATCCTACCTCTCTGAAGCTTTCTTT. Protein product: CSVDMGGLSYLSEAFF. Based on the CDR3 plus reference TRBV29-1 and TRBJ1-1, the full variable domain is SAVISQKPSRDICQRGTSLTIQCQVDSQVTMMFWYRQQPGQSLTLIATANQGSEATYESGFVIDKFPISRPNLTFSTLTVSNMSPEDSSIYLCSVDMGGLSYLSEAFFGQGTRLTVV.

V gene TRBV6-9 combines with J gene TRBJ2-2; D is unresolved. Trimming took off 3 bases at V and 2 bases at J, with 10 bases between the two ends. The germline V gene encodes CDR1 MNHGY and CDR2 SVAAGI. The CDR3 is 15 residues long. CDR3 region: CASSYLLSNTGELFF. CDR3 nucleotides: TGTGCCAGCAGTTACCTCCTGAGTAACACCGGGGAGCTGTTTTTT.

This sequence joins TRBV19 and TRBJ2-7; 8 bases match TRBD2. Germline V gene lookup returns CDR1 LNHDA and CDR2 SQIVND (reference sequence). V shed 8 bases and J 4 bases; nucleotides not matched to a gene: 4. The CDR3 loop spans 12 amino acids. CDR3 sequence: CASSTGGYEQYF. The CDR3 region has the DNA TGTGCCAGTTCAACGGGAGGGTACGAGCAGTACTTC.

This clonotype occurred a few times. This chain links TRBV19 with TRBJ1-5; no clear D gene. Germline V gene sequence: CDR1 LNHDA, CDR2 SQIVND (reference sequence). Trimming took 3 bases from V and 6 from J, leaving 12 bases between them. The CDR3 runs 14 residues. CDR3: CASSMGQAPQPQHF. CDR3 sequence (DNA): TGTGCCAGTAGTATGGGCCAGGCCCCTCAGCCCCAGCATTTT.

This clonotype occurred a few times. This chain connects TRBV5-1 to TRBJ1-1; TRBD1 might be the D (5 bases). Germline V gives CDR1 SGHRS, CDR2 YFSETQ. This CDR3 is built from 16 residues. Trimming shortened V by 5 bases and J by 0 bases, and 17 bases separated the two germline ends. CDR3: CASRLGRTNMNTEAFF. DNA for the CDR3: TGCGCCAGCAGACTGGGACGGACAAACATGAACACTGAAGCTTTCTTT.

This clonotype was counted many times. This chain uses TRBV7-9 with TRBJ1-2, with 7 bases matching TRBD1. This CDR3 region has 15 residues. V shed 5 bases, J shed 4 bases, and the junction held 10 bases outside the gene matches. Germline V lookup: CDR1 SEHNR, CDR2 FQNEAQ (reference sequence). The DNA for the CDR3 is TGTGCCAGCAGCCAGGGGGGCAGGGCAGGCTATGGCTACACCTTC. It yields the protein CASSQGGRAGYGYTF.

A few counts support this clonotype. The chain carries TRBV5-1 and TRBJ1-4; 7 bases are shared with TRBD1. CDR1 and CDR2 (germline): SGHRS, YFSETQ. The CDR3 is made up of 14 amino acids. V was clipped by 4 bases and J by 7 bases; unmatched bases: 7. In nucleotides, the CDR3 is TGCGCCAGCAGCCTATTGACAGGGAGTGAAAAACTGTTTTTT. Translating it yields CASSLLTGSEKLFF.

V usage is TRBV24-1 and J usage is TRBJ2-1; 10 positions agree with TRBD2. Per germline, CDR1 KGHDR and CDR2 SFDVKD. Trimming took 2 bases from V and 10 from J; bases not matched to a gene: 4. The CDR3 totals 14 residues. In DNA form, the CDR3 reads TGTGCCACCAGTGATTCTAGCGGGAGAAGCGAGCAGTTCTTC. Amino acids: CATSDSSGRSEQFF.

The sample holds many counts of this clonotype. J is TRBJ1-1 and V is TRBV11-2; D is perhaps TRBD1 (5 bases). Looked up from germline, CDR1 is SGHAT and CDR2 is FQNNGV. The CDR3 covers 15 residues. V was shortened by 1 base and J by 1 base, with 10 bases between the two germline ends. Here the CDR3 reads CASSLGGIGNTEAFF. For the CDR3, the DNA is TGTGCCAGCAGCTTAGGGGGCATCGGGAACACTGAAGCTTTCTTT.

Many counts were recorded for this clonotype. The chain links TRBV2 to TRBJ2-5; 7 bases are a match to TRBD1. The CDR3 spans 14 residues. The V and J ends lost 5 bases and 2 bases, in that order; junction bases with no gene match: 5. Germline values: CDR1 SNHLY, CDR2 FYNNEI. The CDR3 region is CASSPRDSQETQYF. DNA of the CDR3: TGTGCCAGCAGTCCCCGGGACAGTCAAGAGACCCAGTACTTC.

J is TRBJ1-5 and V is TRBV18; D possibly corresponds to TRBD1 (5 bases). Germline values: CDR1 KGHSH, CDR2 LQKENI. The CDR3 totals 14 residues. V was clipped by 6 bases and J by 4 bases, with 13 bases between them. CDR3 protein: CASSYDGGNQPQHF. The CDR3 region has the DNA TGTGCCAGCTCCTACGACGGGGGGAATCAGCCCCAGCATTTT.

Ten or more counts support this clonotype. The V call is TRBV25-1, the J call TRBJ1-2; D not certain. Trimming removed 2 bases at V and 3 bases at J, with 10 bases between. Germline loops: CDR1 MGHDK, CDR2 SYGVNS. This CDR3 spans 14 amino acids. Here the CDR3 reads CASSEPGHDYGYTF. The CDR3 DNA follows: TGTGCCAGCAGTGAACCGGGTCACGACTATGGCTACACCTTC.

In the case of this clonotype: This clone may be a read error of a much larger clone one base away. The rearrangement links TRBV5-1 to TRBJ1-4; weak D call: TRBD1 (6 bases). The V gene's germline CDR1 is SGHRS and CDR2 YFSETQ. The CDR3 has 14 amino acids. Trimming removed 10 bases at V and 0 bases at J, with 13 bases between. CDR3: CAGRQDATNEKLFF. The CDR3 DNA reads as TGCGCCGGCCGACAGGATGCAACTAATGAAAAACTGTTTTTT.

In this sample, this clonotype turned up many times. The CDR3 reads CASSLDPRLTHEQYF. The CDR3 region has the DNA TGTGCCAGCAGCTTAGATCCTCGGCTAACCCACGAGCAGTACTTC. The J gene is TRBJ2-7, the V gene TRBV7-2; D gene uncertain. Germline V lookup: CDR1 SGHTA, CDR2 FQGNSA. The CDR3 extends over 15 amino acids. With 1 base removed from V and 5 bases from J, the gap between germline ends came to 15 bases.